A single T cell receptor (beta chain) is shown here with its context. Researchers ran the PCR with 60 Vbeta and 13 Jbeta primers. TCRdb keeps only in-frame clones here, not all; method: immunoSEQ multiplex PCR. The repertoire has 100,000 to 150,000 clones, around four fifths of them found once; the top ten carry roughly 20%. The sample comes from a study of cytomegalovirus exposure and HLA in healthy donors. At the level of the study: In an early release, HLA-typed donors contributed 77 million or so unique TCR sequences.

Germline V CDR1 and CDR2: SGHRS, YFSETQ. V was cut by 1 base and J by 3 bases, with 14 bases left in between. This CDR3 region has 15 residues. The TCR was taken from a man aged 18 to 35 in good health and CMV-seropositive. This chain links TRBV5-1 with TRBJ2-7, with D possibly TRBD2 on 5 matching bases. The sequenced sample was PBMCs. CDR3 sequence (DNA): TGCGCCAGCAGCTTGTTTTCCGGGATAGACTACGAGCAGTACTTC. Its translation: CASSLFSGIDYEQYF.